This T cell receptor (beta chain) emerged from a study of blood T cell repertoires in COVID-19. The overall study: Sites across the United States, Italy and Spain contributed samples from acute and convalescent COVID-19. In each case, the material was cDNA or gDNA derived from T cells, B-cell-depleted T cells, or PBMCs.

Germline lookup yields CDR1 DFQATT and CDR2 SNEGSKA (reference sequence). The CDR3 has 15 residues. V was shortened by 3 bases and J by 3 bases, with 18 bases between the two germline ends. Original data processing: It was from reference gene primer amplification that nucleated cell counts were estimated. Using immunoSEQ multiplex PCR, the repertoire was profiled, and TCRdb retains in-frame clones only, with some absent. V, J and clone size reflect that table, while D and trimming were determined from the DNA. The sample carries approximately 180,000 clones, about four fifths recorded once. Sequencing was done on a sample of peripheral blood. The TCR was taken from a woman of 80 years or more with COVID-19, enrolled during active disease. The J gene is TRBJ2-7, the V gene TRBV20-1; TRBD1 might be the D (6 bases). The CDR3 bases are TGCAGTGCTAGTGGTCGAGGGGGAGAGATCTACGAGCAGTACTTC. The encoded protein is CSASGRGGEIYEQYF.